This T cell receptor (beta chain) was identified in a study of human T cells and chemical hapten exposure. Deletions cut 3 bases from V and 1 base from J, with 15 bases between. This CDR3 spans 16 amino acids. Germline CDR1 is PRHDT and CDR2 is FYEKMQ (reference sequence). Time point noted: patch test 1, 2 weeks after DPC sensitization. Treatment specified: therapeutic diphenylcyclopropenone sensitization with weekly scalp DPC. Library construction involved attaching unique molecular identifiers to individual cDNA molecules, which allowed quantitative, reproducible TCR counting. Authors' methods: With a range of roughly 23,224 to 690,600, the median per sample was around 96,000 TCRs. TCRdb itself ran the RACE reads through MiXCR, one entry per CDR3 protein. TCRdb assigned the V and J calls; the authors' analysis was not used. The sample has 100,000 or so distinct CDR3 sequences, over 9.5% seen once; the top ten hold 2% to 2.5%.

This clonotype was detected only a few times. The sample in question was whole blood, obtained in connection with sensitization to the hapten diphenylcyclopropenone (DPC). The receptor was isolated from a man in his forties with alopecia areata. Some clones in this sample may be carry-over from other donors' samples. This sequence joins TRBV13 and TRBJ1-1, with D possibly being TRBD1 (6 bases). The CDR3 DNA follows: TGTGCCAGCAGCTTTTCCGGGACACTGGCGAACACTGAAGCTTTCTTT. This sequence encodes CASSFSGTLANTEAFF.